The 10 T cell receptor beta chains given below trace back to one sample, sequenced in a study of siplizumab effects on memory and regulatory T cells. A 37°C coculture lasting five to seven days was applied to the mixed lymphocyte reaction cells. No antigen has been identified for these receptors. Clones were sequenced by immunoSEQ multiplex PCR, and TCRdb holds only the in-frame ones, with some missing. The sample lists approximately 9,700 clones, approximately 44% occurring once. The sequencing sample was made of CFSE-low (dividing) CD4+ T cells sorted from an allogeneic mixed lymphocyte reaction. The receptors shown here come from a human donor in good health; the cells came from an allogeneic mixed lymphocyte reaction.

The DNA for the CDR3 is TGTGCCAGCTCACCCCAAAAGGGACTAGCTGGGGAGCTGTTTTTT. Protein: CASSPQKGLAGELFF. V usage is TRBV18 and J usage is TRBJ2-2, with TRBD2 identical over 9 bases. Germline V lookup: CDR1 KGHSH, CDR2 LQKENI. This CDR3 has 15 residues. With 3 bases clipped from V and 8 bases from J, the junction kept 7 bases outside the gene matches.

By share, this clone counts as medium-sized (0.01 to 0.1%). The rearrangement joins TRBV5-4 to TRBJ2-2; no clear D gene. The CDR3 consists of 14 residues. Germline CDR1 and CDR2: SGHNT and YYREEE (reference sequence). V lost 3 bases, J lost 4 bases, and 10 bases lay in between. CDR3 amino acids: CASSSFSTTGELFF. The CDR3 DNA reads TGTGCCAGCAGCTCGTTTTCAACCACCGGGGAGCTGTTTTTT.

The sample holds a few counts of this clone. The CDR3 sequence is CASSLMARGETQYF. The CDR3 DNA follows: TGTGCCAGCAGCTTAATGGCTAGAGGGGAGACCCAGTACTTC. This chain joins TRBV7-3 and TRBJ2-5; a weak D match, TRBD2 (5 bases). V lost 1 base, J lost 5 bases, and 11 bases lay in between. Germline V gene sequence: CDR1 SGHTA, CDR2 FQGTGA. There are 14 residues in the CDR3.

This clone has just a few counts. The chain has TRBV18 and TRBJ1-2, with 9 nucleotides matching TRBD1. The V and J ends lost 4 bases and 5 bases, in that order; junction bases with no gene match: 2. CDR1 is KGHSH and CDR2 is LQKENI in the germline V gene. This CDR3 contains 13 residues. CDR3 nucleotides: TGTGCCAGCTCACGGGACAGGGATTATGGCTACACCTTC. Its translation: CASSRDRDYGYTF.

The chain has TRBV5-1 and TRBJ2-1; D gene unclear. This CDR3 comprises 13 residues. The V and J ends lost 0 bases and 7 bases respectively, with 8 bases between them. In germline, CDR1 is SGHRS, CDR2 YFSETQ. The CDR3: CASSLAFGNEQFF. The CDR3 nucleotides are TGCGCCAGCAGCTTGGCTTTTGGGAATGAGCAGTTCTTC.

This sequence joins TRBV28 and TRBJ1-2; the D is unclear. This CDR3 is 16 amino acids long. Trimming stripped 4 bases from V and 4 bases from J, with 19 bases between. Germline V CDR1 and CDR2: MDHEN, SYDVKM. The CDR3, as DNA: TGTGCCAGCAGTTCCCCTAACTCGGGGAGACGCTATGGCTACACCTTC. It is translated as CASSSPNSGRRYGYTF.

The rearrangement uses TRBV6-6 and TRBJ2-1; 13 positions match TRBD2. The CDR3 is made up of 15 amino acids. Germline CDR1 and CDR2: MNHNY and SVGAGI (reference sequence). V lost 5 bases to trimming and J lost 9 bases; unmatched junction nucleotides: 7. Here the CDR3 reads CASSDRTSGSLEQFF. DNA for the CDR3: TGTGCCAGCAGTGACCGGACTAGCGGGAGCCTTGAGCAGTTCTTC.

Details on this clone: Germline is not matched at one junction end, which may reflect a read error. The chain recombines TRBV7-6 with TRBJ2-1, with D possibly matching TRBD1 (5 bases). This CDR3 is 14 amino acids long. CDR1 is SGHVS, CDR2 FNYEAQ, per germline. CDR3 region: CASSPADSLGMVVF. CDR3 bases: TGTGCCAGCAGTCCGGCCGACAGCCTCGGTATGGTGGTCTTC.

The gene calls are TRBV15 and TRBJ1-3, with no clear D. The germline CDR1 and CDR2 sequences are LNHNV and YYDKDF (reference sequence). This CDR3 has 15 amino acids. Trimming took 5 bases from V and 0 from J, leaving 11 bases between them. CDR3 bases: TGTGCCACCAGCTGGTCTTATGACTCTGGAAACACCATATATTTT. It is translated as CATSWSYDSGNTIYF.

This clone was seen more than once but under ten times. The chain recombines TRBV6-1 with TRBJ2-2; no reliable D call. The CDR3 contains 15 residues. Trimming shortened V by 2 bases and J by 6 bases, and 13 bases separated the two germline ends. The germline V gene has CDR1 MNHNS and CDR2 SASEGT. The CDR3 nucleotides read TGTGCCAGCAGTGAAAGAGCTCTTGTGTCCGGGGAGCTGTTTTTT. This encodes CASSERALVSGELFF.